This is a list of T cell receptor beta chains from one sample in a study of cytomegalovirus exposure and HLA in healthy donors. TCRdb's table, derived via immunoSEQ multiplex PCR, lists solely in-frame clones and lacks some. Of 170,000 or so clones listed, 80% are singletons. The sequencing input was PBMCs. Receptor source: a man younger than 45 in good health and CMV-seropositive. CDR3s include the opening cysteine and the closing phenylalanine or tryptophan. The D gene is left open where the match is weak. For some rows the clone size is stated as once, few or many, or as a class when expanded; others skip it.

V	J	D	size	CDR3	DNA
TRBV30	TRBJ1-2	TRBD1	-	CAWTARTGNFGYGYTF	TGTGCCTGGACCGCCAGGACAGGGAACTTTGGGTATGGCTACACCTTC
TRBV6-6	TRBJ2-3	TRBD2	-	CASKREPVADTQYF	TGTGCCAGCAAGCGGGAACCGGTAGCAGATACGCAGTATTTT
TRBV27	TRBJ2-3	-	once	CASSLSPDMEYSTDTQYF	TGTGCCAGCAGTTTATCGCCCGATATGGAGTACAGCACAGATACGCAGTATTTT
TRBV7-2	TRBJ2-3	TRBD2	-	CASSFRYAGVPDTQYF	TGTGCCAGCAGCTTCCGTTACGCGGGAGTTCCAGATACGCAGTATTTT
TRBV18	TRBJ1-5	TRBD1	once	CASSPRGQGARNQPQHF	TGTGCCAGCTCACCACGGGGACAGGGGGCTCGGAATCAGCCCCAGCATTTT
TRBV5-1	TRBJ2-1	TRBD2	few	CASSSPSSGRGSSYNEQFF	TGCGCCAGCAGCTCCCCGTCTAGCGGGAGAGGGAGCTCCTACAATGAGCAGTTCTTC
TRBV7-9	TRBJ2-2	-	-	CASSLWDAGTKTGELFF	TGTGCCAGCAGCTTATGGGATGCCGGGACAAAAACCGGGGAGCTGTTTTTT
TRBV11-2	TRBJ2-7	-	-	CASSLDLGASYEQYF	TGTGCCAGCAGCTTAGATCTGGGGGCCTCCTACGAGCAGTACTTC
TRBV5-4	TRBJ1-1	-	-	CASRKTTMNTEAFF	TGTGCCAGCCGCAAGACCACTATGAACACTGAAGCTTTCTTT
TRBV2	TRBJ2-7	TRBD1	-	CASSIMGQGYEQYF	TGTGCCAGCAGTATAATGGGACAGGGCTACGAGCAGTACTTC